The present TCR beta chain was sequenced within a study of blood T cell repertoires in COVID-19. Assay: immunoSEQ multiplex PCR; the TCRdb copy retains only in-frame clones and omits some. The table lists about 200,000 clones, approximately 85% of them singletons. The specimen sequenced was peripheral blood. The TCR comes from an older woman with COVID-19, enrolled during active disease.

The CDR3 spells CASSSLTAGQETQYF. CDR3 bases: TGTGCCAGCTCATCTTTGACGGCGGGACAAGAGACCCAGTACTTC. The chain is built from TRBV18 and TRBJ2-5, with D tentatively TRBD2 (6 bases). The germline gives CDR1 KGHSH, CDR2 LQKENI. V was trimmed by 5 bases and J by 2 bases, leaving 15 bases between them. The CDR3 has 15 amino acids.